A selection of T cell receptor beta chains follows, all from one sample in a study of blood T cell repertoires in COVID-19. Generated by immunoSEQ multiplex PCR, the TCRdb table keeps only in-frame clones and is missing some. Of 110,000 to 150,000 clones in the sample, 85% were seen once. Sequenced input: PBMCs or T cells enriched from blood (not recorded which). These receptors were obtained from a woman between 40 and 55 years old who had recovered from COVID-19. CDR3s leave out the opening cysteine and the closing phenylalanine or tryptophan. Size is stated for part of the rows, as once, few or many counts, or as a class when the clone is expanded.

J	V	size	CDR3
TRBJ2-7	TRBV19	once	ASSPLRTGSYEQY
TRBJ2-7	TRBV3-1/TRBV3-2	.	ASSQDRASGREQY
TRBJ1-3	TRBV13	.	ASGDNSGNTIY
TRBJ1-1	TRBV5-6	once	ASSLKGTGVWNTEAF
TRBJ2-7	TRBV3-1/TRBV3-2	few	ASSQGSGSSYEQY
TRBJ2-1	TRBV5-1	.	ASLRAPNNEQF
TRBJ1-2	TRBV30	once	AWSEQGVRRNGYT
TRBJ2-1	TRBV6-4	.	ASSLTGLAGDNSQQF
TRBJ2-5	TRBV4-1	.	ASSQGLAQETQY
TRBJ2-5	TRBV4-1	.	ASSHVSGTRKETQY
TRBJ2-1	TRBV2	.	AGRRTSGNEQF
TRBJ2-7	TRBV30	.	AWSVFPQGQEYEQY
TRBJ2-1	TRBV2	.	ASRGRVAGGPRGRNEQF
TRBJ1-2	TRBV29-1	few	SVLGQGGGYT
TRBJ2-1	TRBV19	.	ASSIRSRQYASSYNEQF
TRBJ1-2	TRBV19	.	ASSYRETGYT
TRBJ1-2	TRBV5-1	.	ASSLEGTGGHGYT
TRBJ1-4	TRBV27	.	ASSQGAPPNEKLF
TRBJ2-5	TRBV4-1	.	ASSVTVLVETQY
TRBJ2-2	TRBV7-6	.	ASSQLTSGGALAGELF
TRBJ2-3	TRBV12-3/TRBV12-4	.	ASSPSRTDTQY
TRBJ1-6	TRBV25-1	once	ASSAGGSYNSPLH
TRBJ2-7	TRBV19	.	ASSIVLRPAYEQY
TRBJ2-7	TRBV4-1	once	ASSHEGQGLYEQY
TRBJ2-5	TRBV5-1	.	ASSPRLSVSEETQY
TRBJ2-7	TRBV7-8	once	ASSVTGGEQY
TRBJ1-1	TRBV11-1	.	ASSSLSGTTLEAF
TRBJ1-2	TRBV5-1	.	ASTSGEIHYGYT
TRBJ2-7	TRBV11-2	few	ASSLGPGEQY
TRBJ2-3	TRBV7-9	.	ASRLRGTDTQY
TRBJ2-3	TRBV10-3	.	AISDRSGTSHTDTQY
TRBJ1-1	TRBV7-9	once	ASSAQGGTEAF
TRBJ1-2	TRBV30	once	AWSAGGGGGYGYT
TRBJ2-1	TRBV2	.	ASRPTGNELDEQF
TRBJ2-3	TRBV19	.	ASSIEEAARSTDTQY
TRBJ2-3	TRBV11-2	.	ASSFAARGTTDTQY
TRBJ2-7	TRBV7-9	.	ASSPQGSSYEQY
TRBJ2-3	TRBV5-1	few	ASSLTGQGSPDTQY
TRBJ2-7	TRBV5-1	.	ASSAGTSSREQY
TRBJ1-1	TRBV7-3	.	ASSLSRNTEAF
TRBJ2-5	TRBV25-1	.	ASSEFGVGVGPETQY
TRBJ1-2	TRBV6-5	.	ASRHTGGRGYT